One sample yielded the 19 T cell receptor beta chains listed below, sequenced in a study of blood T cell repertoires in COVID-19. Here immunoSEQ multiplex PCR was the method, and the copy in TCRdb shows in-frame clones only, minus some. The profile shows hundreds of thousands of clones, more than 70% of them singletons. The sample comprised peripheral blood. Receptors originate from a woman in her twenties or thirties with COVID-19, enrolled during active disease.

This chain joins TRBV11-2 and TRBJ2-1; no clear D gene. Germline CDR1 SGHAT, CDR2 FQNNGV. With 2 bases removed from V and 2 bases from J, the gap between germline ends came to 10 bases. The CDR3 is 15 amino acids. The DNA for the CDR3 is TGTGCCAGCAGCTTATTGAATGAGGCCTACAATGAGCAGTTCTTC. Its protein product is CASSLLNEAYNEQFF.

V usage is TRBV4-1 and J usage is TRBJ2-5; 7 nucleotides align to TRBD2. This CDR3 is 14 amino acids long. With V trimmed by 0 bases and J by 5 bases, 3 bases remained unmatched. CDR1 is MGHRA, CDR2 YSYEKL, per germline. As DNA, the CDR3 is TGCGCCAGCAGCCAAGAGCGGGAGTTGGAGACCCAGTACTTC. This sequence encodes CASSQERELETQYF.

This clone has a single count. CDR3 in DNA: TGTGCCACGGGGACTCCCTACGAGCAGTACTTC. Encoded protein: CATGTPYEQYF. V gene TRBV27 combines with J gene TRBJ2-7, with TRBD2 as a possible D gene (6 bases). The CDR3 is 11 amino acids. Germline V lookup: CDR1 MNHEY, CDR2 SMNVEV (reference sequence). The V end lost 10 bases, the J end lost 2 bases, and 9 bases lay between the germline ends.

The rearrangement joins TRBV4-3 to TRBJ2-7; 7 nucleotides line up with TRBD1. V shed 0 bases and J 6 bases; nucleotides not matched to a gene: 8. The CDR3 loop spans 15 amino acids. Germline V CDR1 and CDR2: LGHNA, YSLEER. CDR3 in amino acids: CASSQDVGQKSEQYF. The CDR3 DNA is TGCGCCAGCAGCCAAGATGTGGGACAGAAGAGCGAGCAGTACTTC.

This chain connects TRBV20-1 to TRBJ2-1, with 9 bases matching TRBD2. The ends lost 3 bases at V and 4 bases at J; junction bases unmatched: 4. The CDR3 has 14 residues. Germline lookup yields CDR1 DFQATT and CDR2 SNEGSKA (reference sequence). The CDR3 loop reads CSASPSGAYNEQFF. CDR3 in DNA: TGCAGTGCTAGTCCTAGCGGGGCTTACAATGAGCAGTTCTTC.

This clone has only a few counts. CDR3 bases: TGTGCCAGCAGCCCGGAGGCGCTGACTAATTCACCCCTCCACTTT. Amino acids: CASSPEALTNSPLHF. The gene calls are TRBV7-2 and TRBJ1-6; D remains ambiguous. V was shortened by 5 bases and J by 6 bases, with 14 bases between the two germline ends. This CDR3 spans 15 amino acids. CDR1 is SGHTA and CDR2 is FQGNSA in the germline V gene.

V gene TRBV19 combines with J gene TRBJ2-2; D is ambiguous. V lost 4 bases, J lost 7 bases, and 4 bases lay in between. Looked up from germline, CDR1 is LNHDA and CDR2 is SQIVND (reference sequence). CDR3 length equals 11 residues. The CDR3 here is CASSTFGELFF. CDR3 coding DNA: TGTGCCAGTAGTACCTTCGGGGAGCTGTTTTTT.

The chain's CDR3 is CASSIEGARDTQYF. CDR3 nucleotides: TGTGCCAGTAGTATAGAGGGGGCAAGGGATACGCAGTATTTT. The genes are TRBV19 and TRBJ2-3; D may be TRBD1 (6 bases). The germline gives CDR1 LNHDA, CDR2 SQIVND (reference sequence). V was pared by 0 bases and J by 6 bases, with 10 bases between. This CDR3 region has 14 residues.

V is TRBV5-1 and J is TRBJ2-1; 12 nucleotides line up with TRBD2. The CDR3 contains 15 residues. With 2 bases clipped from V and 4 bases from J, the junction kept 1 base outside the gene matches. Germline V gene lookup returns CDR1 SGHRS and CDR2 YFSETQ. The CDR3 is CASSFGLAGYNEQFF. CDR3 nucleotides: TGCGCCAGCAGCTTTGGACTAGCGGGGTACAATGAGCAGTTCTTC.

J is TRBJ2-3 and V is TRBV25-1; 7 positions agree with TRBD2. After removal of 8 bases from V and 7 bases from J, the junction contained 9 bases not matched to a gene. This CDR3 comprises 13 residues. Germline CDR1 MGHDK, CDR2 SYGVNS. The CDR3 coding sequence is TGTGCCAGCTCTTTGACCGGGACTAATACGCAGTATTTT. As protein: CASSLTGTNTQYF.

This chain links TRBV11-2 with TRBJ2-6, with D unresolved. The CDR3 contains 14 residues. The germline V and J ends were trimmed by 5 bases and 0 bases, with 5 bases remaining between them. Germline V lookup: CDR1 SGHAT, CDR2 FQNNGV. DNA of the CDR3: TGTGCCAGCAGCCCGGTCTCTGGGGCCAACGTCCTGACTTTC. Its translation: CASSPVSGANVLTF.

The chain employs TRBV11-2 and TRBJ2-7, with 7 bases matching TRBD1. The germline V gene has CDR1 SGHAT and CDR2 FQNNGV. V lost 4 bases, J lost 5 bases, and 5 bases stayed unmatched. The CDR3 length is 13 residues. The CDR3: CASSSRRGHEQYV. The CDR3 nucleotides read TGTGCCAGCAGCTCCCGAAGGGGGCACGAGCAGTACGTC.

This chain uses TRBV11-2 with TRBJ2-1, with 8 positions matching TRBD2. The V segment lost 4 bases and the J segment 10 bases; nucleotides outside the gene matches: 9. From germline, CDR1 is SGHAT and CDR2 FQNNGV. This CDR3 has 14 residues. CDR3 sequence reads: CASSSGTRPREQFF. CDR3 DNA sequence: TGTGCCAGCAGCTCCGGGACTAGACCCCGAGAGCAGTTCTTC.

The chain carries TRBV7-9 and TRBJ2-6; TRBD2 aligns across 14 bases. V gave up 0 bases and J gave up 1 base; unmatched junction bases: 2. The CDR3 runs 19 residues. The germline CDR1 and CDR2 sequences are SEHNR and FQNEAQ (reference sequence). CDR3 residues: CASSLAGLAGASGANVLTF. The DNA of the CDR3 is TGTGCCAGCAGCTTAGCGGGACTAGCGGGGGCTTCTGGGGCCAACGTCCTGACTTTC.

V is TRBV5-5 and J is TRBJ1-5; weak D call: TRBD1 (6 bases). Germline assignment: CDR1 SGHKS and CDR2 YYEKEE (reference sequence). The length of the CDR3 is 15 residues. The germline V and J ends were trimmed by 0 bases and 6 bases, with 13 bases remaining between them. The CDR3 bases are TGTGCCAGCAGCTTGGCCGCAGGGGCAGGTCAGCCCCAGCATTTT. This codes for CASSLAAGAGQPQHF.

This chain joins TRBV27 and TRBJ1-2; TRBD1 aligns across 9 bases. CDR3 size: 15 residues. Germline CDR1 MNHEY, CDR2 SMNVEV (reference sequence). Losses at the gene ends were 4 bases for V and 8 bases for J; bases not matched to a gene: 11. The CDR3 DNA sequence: TGTGCCAGCAGTTGGGGACAGGGTGGAACTATGGGCTACACCTTC. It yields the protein CASSWGQGGTMGYTF.

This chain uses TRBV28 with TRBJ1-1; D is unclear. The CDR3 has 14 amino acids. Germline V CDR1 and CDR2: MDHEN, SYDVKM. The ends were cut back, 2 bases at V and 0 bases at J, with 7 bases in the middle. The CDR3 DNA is TGTGCCAGCAGTTTAGGGCAGGTGAACACTGAAGCTTTCTTT. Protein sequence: CASSLGQVNTEAFF.

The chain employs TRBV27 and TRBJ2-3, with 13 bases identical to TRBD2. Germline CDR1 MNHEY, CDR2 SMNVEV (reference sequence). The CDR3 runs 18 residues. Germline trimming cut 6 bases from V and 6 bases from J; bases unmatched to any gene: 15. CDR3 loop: CASRGLAGNKIMVDTQYF. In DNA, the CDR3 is TGTGCCAGCAGGGGACTAGCGGGGAATAAAATCATGGTGGATACGCAGTATTTT.

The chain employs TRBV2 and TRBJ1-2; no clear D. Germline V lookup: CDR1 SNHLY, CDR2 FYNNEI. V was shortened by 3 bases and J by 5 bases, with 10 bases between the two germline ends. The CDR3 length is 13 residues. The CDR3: CASSDTDRYGYTF. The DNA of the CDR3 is TGTGCCAGCAGTGACACAGACCGATATGGCTACACCTTC.